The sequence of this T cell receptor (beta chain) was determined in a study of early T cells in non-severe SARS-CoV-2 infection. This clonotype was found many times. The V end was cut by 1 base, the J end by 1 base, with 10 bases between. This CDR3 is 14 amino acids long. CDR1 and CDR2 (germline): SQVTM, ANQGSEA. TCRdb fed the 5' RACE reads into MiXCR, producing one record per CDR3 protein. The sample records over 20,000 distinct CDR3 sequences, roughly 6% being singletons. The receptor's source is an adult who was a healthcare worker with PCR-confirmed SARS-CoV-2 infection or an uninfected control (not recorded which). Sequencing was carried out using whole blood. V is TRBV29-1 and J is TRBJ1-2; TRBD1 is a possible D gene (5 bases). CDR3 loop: CSVEGTSDNYGYTF. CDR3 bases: TGCAGCGTTGAAGGGACAAGCGATAACTATGGCTACACCTTC.